This T cell receptor (beta chain) is drawn from a study of CD8 T cells in ankylosing spondylitis. Study outcomes and limitations: The authors reported significant enrichment of disease-linked clones in matched ankylosing spondylitis synovial fluid.

The V segment lost 7 bases and the J segment 1 base; nucleotides outside the gene matches: 10. This CDR3 region has 17 residues. This clonotype was picked up a small number of times. The antigen remains undetermined. Libraries for TCR beta were made by quantitative 5'-RACE with molecular barcodes. TCRdb re-analysed the 5' RACE reads in MiXCR, keeping a single row per CDR3 protein. The profile shows roughly 120,000 distinct CDR3 sequences, around 15% of them singletons. The chain uses TRBV12-3 or TRBV12-4 and TRBJ2-4, with 10 bases aligning to TRBD1. Source material: blood, either unsorted or a sorted T cell fraction (not recorded which). The sequence came from a female donor with ankylosing spondylitis or in good health (not recorded which). The DNA for the CDR3 is TGTGCCAGCACCGATGGCCGACAGGGGGCTGCCAAAAACATTCAGTACTTC. Its translation: CASTDGRQGAAKNIQYF.